Listed below are T cell receptor beta chains from one sample, sequenced in a study of cytomegalovirus exposure and HLA in healthy donors. Repertoires were generated with immunoSEQ multiplex PCR, while TCRdb's copy carries only in-frame clones and drops some. In the table there are 150,000 to 200,000 clones, around four fifths of which are singletons. The specimen sequenced was PBMCs. Receptors originate from a male donor in good health and CMV-seropositive. Both conserved end residues are trimmed from each CDR3.

V gene: TRBV30; J gene: TRBJ2-6; CDR3 protein: AWSSTGYTGANVLT
V gene: TRBV5-4; J gene: TRBJ1-2; CDR3 protein: ASSLPGTDYGYT
V gene: TRBV4-1; J gene: TRBJ2-7; CDR3 protein: ASSQVYGGEQY
V gene: TRBV7-6; J gene: TRBJ1-1; CDR3 protein: ASSPRGGLNTEAF
V gene: TRBV5-5; J gene: TRBJ1-2; CDR3 protein: ASSAGQGAPNYGYT
V gene: TRBV7-2; J gene: TRBJ2-5; CDR3 protein: ASSLASYIQY
V gene: TRBV6-4; J gene: TRBJ2-2; CDR3 protein: ASGGGPDTGELF
V gene: TRBV6-1; J gene: TRBJ1-1; CDR3 protein: ASSGAIPEAF
V gene: TRBV9; J gene: .; CDR3 protein: ASSVAWGGYEQY
V gene: TRBV10-1; J gene: TRBJ2-2; CDR3 protein: ASGTGRTGELF
V gene: TRBV6-1; J gene: TRBJ1-1; CDR3 protein: ASSQGTWNTEAF
V gene: TRBV10-3; J gene: TRBJ2-2; CDR3 protein: AISPGLDTGELF
V gene: TRBV7-8; J gene: TRBJ1-3; CDR3 protein: ASSLAGQAGNTIY
V gene: TRBV25-1; J gene: TRBJ1-4; CDR3 protein: ASSVAGTGDEKLF
V gene: TRBV5-6; J gene: TRBJ2-3; CDR3 protein: ASSPSLAGLAYRQY
V gene: TRBV7-2; J gene: TRBJ1-1; CDR3 protein: ASSEGVNTEAF
V gene: TRBV2; J gene: TRBJ2-3; CDR3 protein: ASSNSGFSTDTQY
V gene: TRBV30; J gene: TRBJ2-7; CDR3 protein: AWSALTGTYEQY
V gene: TRBV30; J gene: TRBJ2-3; CDR3 protein: AWSEGTSGGTDTQY
V gene: TRBV27; J gene: TRBJ1-6; CDR3 protein: ASSIGQPNSPLH
V gene: TRBV5-6; J gene: TRBJ1-2; CDR3 protein: ASSTGTGYGYT
V gene: TRBV11-2; J gene: TRBJ1-5; CDR3 protein: ASSPGQHQPQH
V gene: TRBV11-2; J gene: TRBJ1-6; CDR3 protein: ASSFGQGYNSPLH
V gene: TRBV6-5; J gene: TRBJ2-7; CDR3 protein: ASTATGTGEQY
V gene: TRBV5-5; J gene: TRBJ1-4; CDR3 protein: ASSPFLATNEKLF
V gene: TRBV28; J gene: TRBJ2-1; CDR3 protein: ASSFKTRPGSYNEQF
V gene: TRBV6-1; J gene: TRBJ1-1; CDR3 protein: ASSPNRGLGTEAF
V gene: TRBV4-1; J gene: TRBJ1-4; CDR3 protein: ASSQRQGGATNEKLF
V gene: TRBV29-1; J gene: TRBJ2-1; CDR3 protein: SVDRQESSYNEQF
V gene: TRBV13; J gene: TRBJ2-7; CDR3 protein: ASSLAGGGELYEQY
V gene: TRBV9; J gene: TRBJ1-2; CDR3 protein: ASSAGQGFPLESYGYT
V gene: TRBV30; J gene: TRBJ1-1; CDR3 protein: AWSRPPEREAF
V gene: TRBV10-3; J gene: TRBJ1-1; CDR3 protein: AISGGAGAVNTEAF
V gene: TRBV4-1; J gene: TRBJ1-1; CDR3 protein: ASSQIGTSEAF
V gene: TRBV2; J gene: TRBJ2-7; CDR3 protein: ASSENRGNEQY
V gene: TRBV5-6; J gene: TRBJ2-1; CDR3 protein: ASSLRAGGGSYNEQF
V gene: TRBV5-4; J gene: TRBJ2-5; CDR3 protein: ASSLVGAGAGETQY
V gene: TRBV30; J gene: TRBJ1-2; CDR3 protein: AWSVGDYGYT
V gene: TRBV6-5; J gene: TRBJ2-2; CDR3 protein: ASSYGYGVVTGELF
V gene: TRBV30; J gene: TRBJ1-2; CDR3 protein: AWRVDRGYGYT
V gene: TRBV5-6; J gene: TRBJ1-2; CDR3 protein: ASSFQQGANYGYT
V gene: TRBV11-2; J gene: TRBJ1-1; CDR3 protein: ASSLGGRGRGTEAF
V gene: TRBV6-9; J gene: TRBJ1-2; CDR3 protein: ASSYTVGYGYT
V gene: TRBV5-1; J gene: TRBJ1-4; CDR3 protein: ASSLTGEYEKLF
V gene: TRBV4-1; J gene: TRBJ2-1; CDR3 protein: ASSQEGKATEQF